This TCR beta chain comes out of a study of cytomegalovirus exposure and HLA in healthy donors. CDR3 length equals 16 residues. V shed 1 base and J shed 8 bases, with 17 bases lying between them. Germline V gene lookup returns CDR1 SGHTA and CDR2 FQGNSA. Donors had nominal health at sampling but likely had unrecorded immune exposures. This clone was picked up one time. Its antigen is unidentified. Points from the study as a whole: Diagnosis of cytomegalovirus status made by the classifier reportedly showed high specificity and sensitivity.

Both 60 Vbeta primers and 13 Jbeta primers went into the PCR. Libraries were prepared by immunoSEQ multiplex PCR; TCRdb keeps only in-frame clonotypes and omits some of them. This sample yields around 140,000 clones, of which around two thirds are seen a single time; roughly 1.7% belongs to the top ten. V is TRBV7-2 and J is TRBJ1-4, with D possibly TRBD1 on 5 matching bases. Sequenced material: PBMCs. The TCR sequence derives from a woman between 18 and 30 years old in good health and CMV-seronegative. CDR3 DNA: TGTGCCAGCAGCTTAGAGGGGTTTTCCTGGGGCGAAAAACTGTTTTTT. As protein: CASSLEGFSWGEKLFF.